A single sample is the source of the 7 T cell receptor beta chains below, sequenced in a study of T cell responses to AZD1222 COVID-19 vaccine. TCRdb's copy holds only in-frame clones and misses some; the assay was immunoSEQ multiplex PCR. Among approximately 67,000 clones, 89% were seen once, and the ten largest hold about 28%. The source material was peripheral blood, sampled 28 days after the second AZD1222 dose. Receptors were obtained from an adult who received the AZD1222 COVID-19 vaccine.

This clone was observed a single time. The rearrangement uses TRBV19 and TRBJ1-5; TRBD1 matches at 7 bases. Trimming removed 4 bases from V and 3 bases from J; junction bases left unmatched: 6. From germline, CDR1 is LNHDA and CDR2 SQIVND (reference sequence). The CDR3 spans 15 residues. CDR3 amino acids: CASSREGAANQPQHF. DNA of the CDR3: TGTGCCAGTAGTAGGGAGGGGGCAGCCAATCAGCCCCAGCATTTT. The variable domain in full, completed from reference TRBV19 and TRBJ1-5, reads DGGITQSPKYLFRKEGQNVTLSCEQNLNHDAMYWYRQDPGQGLRLIYYSQIVNDFQKGDIAEGYSVSREKKESFPLTVTSAQKNPTAFYLCASSREGAANQPQHFGDGTRLSIL.

The rearrangement links TRBV19 to TRBJ2-3; TRBD2 matches 9 bases. Germline assignment: CDR1 LNHDA and CDR2 SQIVND (reference sequence). The CDR3 contains 14 residues. The trim removed 6 bases at V and 1 base at J, leaving 2 bases unmatched. The CDR3 bases are TGTGCCAGTAGCCGGACTAGCGGCACAGATACGCAGTATTTT. The encoded protein is CASSRTSGTDTQYF.

The V call is TRBV10-3, the J call TRBJ2-1; D might be TRBD1 (5 bases). This CDR3 comprises 11 residues. In germline, CDR1 is ENHRY, CDR2 SYGVKD. V lost 7 bases, J lost 5 bases, and 6 bases lay in between. The CDR3 DNA follows: TGTGCCATCACAGGGAACAATGAGCAGTTCTTC. Amino acids: CAITGNNEQFF.

This chain joins TRBV27 and TRBJ1-2; 8 nucleotides agree with TRBD1. The CDR3 covers 13 residues. Germline trimming cut 2 bases from V and 6 bases from J; bases unmatched to any gene: 2. Germline loops: CDR1 MNHEY, CDR2 SMNVEV (reference sequence). The CDR3 region has the DNA TGTGCCAGCAGTTTAACAGGGGGGGATGGCTACACCTTC. It yields the protein CASSLTGGDGYTF.

This clone was recorded a few times. The CDR3 spells CASSLEAARGYEQYF. The CDR3 DNA reads as TGTGCCAGCAGCTTGGAGGCCGCGCGGGGGTACGAGCAGTACTTC. The V and J genes are TRBV5-4 and TRBJ2-7; TRBD2 agrees at 7 bases. The V gene's germline CDR1 is SGHNT and CDR2 YYREEE (reference sequence). The CDR3 extends over 15 amino acids. J lost 4 bases, V lost 0 bases, and 7 bases had no gene match.

This chain links TRBV27 with TRBJ2-7, with D tentatively TRBD1 or TRBD2 (5 bases each). The germline V gene has CDR1 MNHEY and CDR2 SMNVEV (reference sequence). The CDR3 extends over 15 amino acids. V lost 4 bases and J 4 bases, leaving 17 bases between the germline ends. The CDR3 is CASSSYRGEGYEQYF. The CDR3 coding sequence is TGTGCCAGCAGTTCATACCGAGGGGAAGGTTACGAGCAGTACTTC.

The V call is TRBV14, the J call TRBJ2-7; possible D gene TRBD2, 6 bases. V was clipped by 5 bases and J by 3 bases, with 26 bases between them. CDR3 length: 18 amino acids. Looked up from germline, CDR1 is SGHDN and CDR2 is FVKESK. As DNA, the CDR3 is TGTGCCAGCAGCTCCGGGGAGCTCGCCGTGGGGGGAGTCTACGAGCAGTACTTC. Its translation is CASSSGELAVGGVYEQYF.